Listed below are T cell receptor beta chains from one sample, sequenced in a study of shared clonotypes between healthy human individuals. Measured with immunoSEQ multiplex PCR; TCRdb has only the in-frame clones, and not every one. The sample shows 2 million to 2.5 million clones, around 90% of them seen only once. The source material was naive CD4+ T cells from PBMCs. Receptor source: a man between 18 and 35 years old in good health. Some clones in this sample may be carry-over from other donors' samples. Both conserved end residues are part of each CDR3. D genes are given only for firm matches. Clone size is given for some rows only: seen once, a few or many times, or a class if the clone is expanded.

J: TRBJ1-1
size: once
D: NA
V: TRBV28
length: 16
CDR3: CASSSPSTGVNTEAFF
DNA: TGTGCCAGCAGTTCGCCCTCAACGGGCGTGAACACTGAAGCTTTCTTT

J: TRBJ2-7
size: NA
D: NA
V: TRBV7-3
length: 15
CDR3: CASSLKSRGSGEQYF
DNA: TGTGCCAGCAGCTTAAAGTCTCGGGGATCAGGCGAGCAGTACTTC

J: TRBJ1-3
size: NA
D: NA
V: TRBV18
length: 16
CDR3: CASSPQTASSGNTIYF
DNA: TGTGCCAGCTCACCACAAACCGCAAGCTCTGGAAACACCATATATTTT

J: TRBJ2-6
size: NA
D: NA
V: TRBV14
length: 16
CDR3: CASSQDWSSGANVLTF
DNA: TGTGCCAGCAGCCAAGATTGGAGCTCTGGGGCCAACGTCCTGACTTTC

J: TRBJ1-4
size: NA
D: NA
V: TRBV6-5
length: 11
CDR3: CASHIDPKLFF
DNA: TGTGCCAGCCACATAGACCCAAAACTGTTTTTT

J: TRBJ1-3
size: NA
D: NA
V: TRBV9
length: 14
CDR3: CASSAQGSGNTIYF
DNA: TGTGCCAGCAGCGCACAGGGCTCTGGAAACACCATATATTTT

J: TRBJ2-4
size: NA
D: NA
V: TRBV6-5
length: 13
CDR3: CASIGQSENIQYF
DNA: TGTGCCAGCATCGGACAGAGCGAAAACATTCAGTACTTC

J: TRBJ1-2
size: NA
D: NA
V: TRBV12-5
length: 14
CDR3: CASGFNSRGDGYTF
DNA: TGTGCTAGTGGTTTCAACTCTCGGGGAGATGGCTACACCTTC

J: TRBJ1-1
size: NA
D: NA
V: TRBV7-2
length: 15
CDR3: CASSSSDRMNTEAFF
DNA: TGTGCCAGCAGCTCAAGCGACAGGATGAACACTGAAGCTTTCTTT

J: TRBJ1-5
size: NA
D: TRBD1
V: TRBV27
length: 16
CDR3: CASSSRQGVSNQPQHF
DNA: TGTGCCAGCAGTTCCCGGCAGGGGGTGAGCAATCAGCCCCAGCATTTT

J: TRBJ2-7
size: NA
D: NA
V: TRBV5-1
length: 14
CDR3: CASSLGALSYEQYF
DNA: TGCGCCAGCAGCTTGGGGGCGCTCTCCTACGAGCAGTACTTC

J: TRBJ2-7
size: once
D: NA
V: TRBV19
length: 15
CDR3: CASSRRTFDSYEQYF
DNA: TGTGCCAGTAGTCGGCGGACTTTCGATTCCTACGAGCAGTACTTC

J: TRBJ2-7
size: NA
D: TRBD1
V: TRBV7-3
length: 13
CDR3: CASSSRQGGEQYF
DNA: TGTGCCAGCAGCTCGAGACAGGGGGGCGAGCAGTACTTC

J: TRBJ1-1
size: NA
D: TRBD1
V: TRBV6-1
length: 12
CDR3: CASSDRQGKAFF
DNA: TGTGCCAGCAGTGACAGACAGGGGAAAGCTTTCTTT

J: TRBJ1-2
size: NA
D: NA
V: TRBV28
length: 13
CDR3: CASTRTPGYGYTF
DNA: TGTGCCAGCACCAGAACACCCGGCTATGGCTACACCTTC

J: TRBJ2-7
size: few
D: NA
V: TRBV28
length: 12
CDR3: CASSPPGYEQYF
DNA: TGTGCCAGCAGTCCCCCAGGGTACGAGCAGTACTTC